Sequencing of this TCR beta chain was carried out in a study of T-cell memory formation after mild COVID-19. TCRdb processed the 5' RACE reads anew with MiXCR; each CDR3 protein has one entry. Of fewer than 500,000 distinct CDR3 sequences in the sample, 25% are singletons; the top ten hold under 15%. The CDR3 runs 13 residues. V lost 3 bases, J lost 6 bases, and 8 bases lay in between. Germline CDR1 reads LNHNV; CDR2 reads YYDKDF (reference sequence). The TCR originated in an adult woman who had mild COVID-19 (a few samples of this study predate the infection). Cell type and time point are not known. The J gene is TRBJ2-2, the V gene TRBV15; D gene unclear. The sample comprised PBMCs or a T cell subset sorted from them (not recorded which). The CDR3 nucleotides read TGTGCCACCAGCAGGGTAAACCCCGGGGAGCTGTTTTTT. Its protein product is CATSRVNPGELFF.